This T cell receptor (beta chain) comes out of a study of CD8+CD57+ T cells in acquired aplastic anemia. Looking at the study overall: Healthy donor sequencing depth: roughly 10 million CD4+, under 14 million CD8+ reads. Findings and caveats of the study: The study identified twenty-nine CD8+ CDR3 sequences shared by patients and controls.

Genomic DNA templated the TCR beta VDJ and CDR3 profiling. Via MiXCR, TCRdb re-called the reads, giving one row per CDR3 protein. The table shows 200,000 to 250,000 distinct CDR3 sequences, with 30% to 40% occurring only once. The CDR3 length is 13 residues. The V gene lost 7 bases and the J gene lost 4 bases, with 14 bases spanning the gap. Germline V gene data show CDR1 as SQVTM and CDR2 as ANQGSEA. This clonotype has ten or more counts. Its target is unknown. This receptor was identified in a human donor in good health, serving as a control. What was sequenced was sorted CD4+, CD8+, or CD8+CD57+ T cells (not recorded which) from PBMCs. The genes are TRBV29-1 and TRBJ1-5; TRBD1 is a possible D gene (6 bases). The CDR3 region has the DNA TGCAGCGCTATGGACAGCGGGAATCAGCCCCAGCATTTT. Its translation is CSAMDSGNQPQHF.